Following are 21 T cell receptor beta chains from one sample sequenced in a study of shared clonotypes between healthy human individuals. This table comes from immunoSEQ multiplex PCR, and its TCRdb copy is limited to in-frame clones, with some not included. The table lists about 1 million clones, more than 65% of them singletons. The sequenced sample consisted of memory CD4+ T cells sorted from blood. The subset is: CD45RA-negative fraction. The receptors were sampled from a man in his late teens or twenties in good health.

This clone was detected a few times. The CDR3, as DNA: TGTGCCAGCTCACCACGGACAGGGGAAGGCAATGGCTACACCTTC. Amino acids: CASSPRTGEGNGYTF. The gene calls are TRBV18 and TRBJ1-2, with TRBD1 matching over 9 bases. CDR1 and CDR2 (germline): KGHSH, LQKENI. The CDR3 extends over 15 amino acids. The trim removed 1 base at V and 6 bases at J, leaving 6 bases unmatched.

Written as DNA, the CDR3 is TGTGCCAGCAGCAATGGACAGGGGGCTCATGGCTACACCTTC. Translation: CASSNGQGAHGYTF. The V call is TRBV7-9, the J call TRBJ1-2, with 11 nucleotides matching TRBD1. Germline loops: CDR1 SEHNR, CDR2 FQNEAQ (reference sequence). The CDR3 totals 14 residues. V lost 5 bases, J lost 6 bases, and 5 bases stayed unmatched.

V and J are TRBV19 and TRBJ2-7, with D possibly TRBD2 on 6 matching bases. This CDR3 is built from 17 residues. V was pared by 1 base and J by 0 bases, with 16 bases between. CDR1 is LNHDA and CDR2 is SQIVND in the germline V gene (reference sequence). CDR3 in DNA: TGTGCCAGTAGTATAGTCGGGGGACGGCGAAGCTCCTACGAGCAGTACTTC. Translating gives CASSIVGGRRSSYEQYF.

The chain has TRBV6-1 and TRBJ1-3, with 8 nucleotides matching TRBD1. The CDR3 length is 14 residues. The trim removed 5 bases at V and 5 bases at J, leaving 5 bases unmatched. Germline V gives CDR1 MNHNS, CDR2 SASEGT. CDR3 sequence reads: CASSPGGLRNTIYF. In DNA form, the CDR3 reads TGTGCCAGCAGTCCAGGGGGCTTGAGAAACACCATATATTTT.

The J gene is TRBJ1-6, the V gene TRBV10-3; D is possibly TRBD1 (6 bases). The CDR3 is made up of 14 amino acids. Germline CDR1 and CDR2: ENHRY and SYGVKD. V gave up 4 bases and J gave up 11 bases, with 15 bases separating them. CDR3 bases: TGTGCCATCAGTGGTTCGGGGGCCGGGGCACCCCTCCACTTT. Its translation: CAISGSGAGAPLHF.

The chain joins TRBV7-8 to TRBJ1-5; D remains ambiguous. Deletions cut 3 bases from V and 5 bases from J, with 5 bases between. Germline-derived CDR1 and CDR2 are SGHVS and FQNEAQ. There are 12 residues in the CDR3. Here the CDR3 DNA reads TGTGCCAGCAGCTTGACGCATCAGCCCCAGCATTTT. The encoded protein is CASSLTHQPQHF.

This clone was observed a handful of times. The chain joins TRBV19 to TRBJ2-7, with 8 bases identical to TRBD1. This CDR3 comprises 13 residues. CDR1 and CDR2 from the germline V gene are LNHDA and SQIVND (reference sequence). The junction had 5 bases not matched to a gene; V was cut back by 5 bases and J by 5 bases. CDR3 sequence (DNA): TGTGCCAGTAGTGTACCAGGGGGCCACGAGCAGTACTTC. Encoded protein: CASSVPGGHEQYF.

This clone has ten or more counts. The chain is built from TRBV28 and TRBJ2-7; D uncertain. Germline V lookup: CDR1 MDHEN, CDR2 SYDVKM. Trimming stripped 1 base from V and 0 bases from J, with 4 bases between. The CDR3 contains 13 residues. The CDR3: CASSLYGSYEQYF. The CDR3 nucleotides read TGTGCCAGCAGTTTATACGGCTCCTACGAGCAGTACTTC. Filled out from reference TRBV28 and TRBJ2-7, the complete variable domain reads DVKVTQSSRYLVKRTGEKVFLECVQDMDHENMFWYRQDPGLGLRLIYFSYDVKMKEKGDIPEGYSVSREKKERFSLILESASTNQTSMYLCASSLYGSYEQYFGPGTRLTVT.

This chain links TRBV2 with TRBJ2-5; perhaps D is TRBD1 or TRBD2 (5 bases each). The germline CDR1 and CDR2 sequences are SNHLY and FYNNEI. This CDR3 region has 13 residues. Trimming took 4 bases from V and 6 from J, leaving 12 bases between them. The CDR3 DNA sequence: TGTGCCAGCAGTGGTGAGGGGCCGCAGACCCAGTACTTC. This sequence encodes CASSGEGPQTQYF. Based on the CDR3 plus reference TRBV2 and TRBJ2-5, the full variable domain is EPEVTQTPSHQVTQMGQEVILRCVPISNHLYFYWYRQILGQKVEFLVSFYNNEISEKSEIFDDQFSVERPDGSNFTLKIRSTKLEDSAMYFCASSGEGPQTQYFGPGTRLLVL.

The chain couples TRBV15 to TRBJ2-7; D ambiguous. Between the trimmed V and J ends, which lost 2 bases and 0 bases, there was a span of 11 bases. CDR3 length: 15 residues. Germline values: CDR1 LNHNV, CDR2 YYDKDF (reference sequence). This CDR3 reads CATSRLAGFSYEQYF. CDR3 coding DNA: TGTGCCACCAGCAGACTCGCAGGTTTCTCCTACGAGCAGTACTTC. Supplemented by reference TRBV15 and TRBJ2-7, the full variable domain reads DAMVIQNPRYQVTQFGKPVTLSCSQTLNHNVMYWYQQKSSQAPKLLFHYYDKDFNNEADTPDNFQSRRPNTSFCFLDIRSPGLGDTAMYLCATSRLAGFSYEQYFGPGTRLTVT.

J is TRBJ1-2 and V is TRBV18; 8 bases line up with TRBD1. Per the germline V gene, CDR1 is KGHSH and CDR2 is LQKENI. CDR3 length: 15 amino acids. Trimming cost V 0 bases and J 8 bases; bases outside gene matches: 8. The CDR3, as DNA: TGTGCCAGCTCACCACCTGACAGGGGCTCGACGGGCTACACCTTC. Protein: CASSPPDRGSTGYTF.

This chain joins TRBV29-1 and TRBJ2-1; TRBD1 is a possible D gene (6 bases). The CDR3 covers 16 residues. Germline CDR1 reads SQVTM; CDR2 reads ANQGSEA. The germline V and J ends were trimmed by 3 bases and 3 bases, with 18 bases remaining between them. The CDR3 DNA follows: TGCAGCGTTGACGATAGGGGCCCAGGGGTCTACAATGAGCAGTTCTTC. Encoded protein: CSVDDRGPGVYNEQFF.

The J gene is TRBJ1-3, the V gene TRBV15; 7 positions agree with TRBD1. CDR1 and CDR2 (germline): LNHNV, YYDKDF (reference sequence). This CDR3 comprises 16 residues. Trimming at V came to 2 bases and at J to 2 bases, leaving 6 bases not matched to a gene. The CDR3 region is CATSRTGVGAGNTIYF. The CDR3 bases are TGTGCCACCAGCAGAACAGGGGTAGGGGCTGGAAACACCATATATTTT.

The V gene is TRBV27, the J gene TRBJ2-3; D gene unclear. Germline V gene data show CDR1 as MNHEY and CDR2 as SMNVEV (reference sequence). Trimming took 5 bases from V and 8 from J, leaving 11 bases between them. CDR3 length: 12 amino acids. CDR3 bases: TGTGCCAGCAGTCCCCTTAGAGGTACGCAGTATTTT. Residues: CASSPLRGTQYF.

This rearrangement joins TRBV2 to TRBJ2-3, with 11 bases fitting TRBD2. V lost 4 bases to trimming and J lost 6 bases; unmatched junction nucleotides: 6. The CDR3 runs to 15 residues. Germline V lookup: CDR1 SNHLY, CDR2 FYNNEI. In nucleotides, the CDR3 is TGTGCCAGCAGTGTAGCGGGGGGGCCTAGGGATACGCAGTATTTT. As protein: CASSVAGGPRDTQYF.

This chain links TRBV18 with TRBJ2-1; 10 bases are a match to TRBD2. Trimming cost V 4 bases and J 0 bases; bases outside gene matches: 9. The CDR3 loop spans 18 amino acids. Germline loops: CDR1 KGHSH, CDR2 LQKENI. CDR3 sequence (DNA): TGTGCCAGCTCACTGCAGCGTGTAGCGGGAGGCTCCTACAATGAGCAGTTCTTC. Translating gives CASSLQRVAGGSYNEQFF.

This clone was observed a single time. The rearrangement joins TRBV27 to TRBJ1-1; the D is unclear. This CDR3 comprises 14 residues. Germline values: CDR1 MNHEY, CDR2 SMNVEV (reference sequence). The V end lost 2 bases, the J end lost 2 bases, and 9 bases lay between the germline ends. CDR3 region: CASSLRADNTEAFF. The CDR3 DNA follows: TGTGCCAGCAGTTTACGGGCGGATAACACTGAAGCTTTCTTT.

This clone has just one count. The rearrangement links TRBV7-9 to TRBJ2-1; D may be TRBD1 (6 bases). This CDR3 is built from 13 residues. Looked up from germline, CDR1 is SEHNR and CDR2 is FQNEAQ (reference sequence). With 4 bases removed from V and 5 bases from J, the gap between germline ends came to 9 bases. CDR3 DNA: TGTGCCAGCAGCTCCCGACAGGACAATGAGCAGTTCTTC. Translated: CASSSRQDNEQFF.

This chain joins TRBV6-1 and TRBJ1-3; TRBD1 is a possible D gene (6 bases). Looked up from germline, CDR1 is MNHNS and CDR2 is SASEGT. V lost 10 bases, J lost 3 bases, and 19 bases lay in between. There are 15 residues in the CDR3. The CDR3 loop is CATFPLQGSGNTIYF. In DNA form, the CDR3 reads TGTGCCACTTTCCCATTACAGGGAAGTGGAAACACCATATATTTT.

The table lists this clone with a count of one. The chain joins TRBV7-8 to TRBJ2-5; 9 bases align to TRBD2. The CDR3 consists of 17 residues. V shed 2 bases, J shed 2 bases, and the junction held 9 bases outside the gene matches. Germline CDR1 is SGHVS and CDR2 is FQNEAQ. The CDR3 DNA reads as TGTGCCAGCAGCTTAAGGAATTCGGCGGGAGGGCAAGAGACCCAGTACTTC. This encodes CASSLRNSAGGQETQYF.

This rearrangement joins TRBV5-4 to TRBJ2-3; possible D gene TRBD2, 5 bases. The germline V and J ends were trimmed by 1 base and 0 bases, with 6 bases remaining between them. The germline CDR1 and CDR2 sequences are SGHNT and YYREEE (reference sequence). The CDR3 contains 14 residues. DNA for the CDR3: TGTGCCAGCAGCTTGCAGCGGAGCACAGATACGCAGTATTTT. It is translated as CASSLQRSTDTQYF. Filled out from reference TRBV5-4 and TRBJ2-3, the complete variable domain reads ETGVTQSPTHLIKTRGQQVTLRCSSQSGHNTVSWYQQALGQGPQFIFQYYREEENGRGNFPPRFSGLQFPNYSSELNVNALELDDSALYLCASSLQRSTDTQYFGPGTRLTVL.